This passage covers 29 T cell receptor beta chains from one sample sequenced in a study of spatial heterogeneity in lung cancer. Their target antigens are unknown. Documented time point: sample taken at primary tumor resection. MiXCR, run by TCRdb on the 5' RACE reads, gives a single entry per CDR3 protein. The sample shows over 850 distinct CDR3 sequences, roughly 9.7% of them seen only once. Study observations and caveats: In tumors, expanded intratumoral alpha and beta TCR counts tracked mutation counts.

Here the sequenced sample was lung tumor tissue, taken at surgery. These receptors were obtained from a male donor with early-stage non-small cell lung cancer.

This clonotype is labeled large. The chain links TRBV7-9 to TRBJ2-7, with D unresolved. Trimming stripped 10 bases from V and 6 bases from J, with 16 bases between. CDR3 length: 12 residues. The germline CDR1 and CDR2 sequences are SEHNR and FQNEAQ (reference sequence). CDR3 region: CATGSNQVEQYF. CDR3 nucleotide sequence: TGTGCCACCGGGTCCAACCAGGTCGAGCAGTACTTC.

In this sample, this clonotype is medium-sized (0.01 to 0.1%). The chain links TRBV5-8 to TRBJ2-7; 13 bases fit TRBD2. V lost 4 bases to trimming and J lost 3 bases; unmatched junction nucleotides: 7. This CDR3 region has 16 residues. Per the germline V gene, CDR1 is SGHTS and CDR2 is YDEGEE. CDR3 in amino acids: CASSLGLAGDLYEQYF. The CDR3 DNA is TGTGCCAGCAGCCTTGGACTAGCGGGGGACCTCTACGAGCAGTACTTC.

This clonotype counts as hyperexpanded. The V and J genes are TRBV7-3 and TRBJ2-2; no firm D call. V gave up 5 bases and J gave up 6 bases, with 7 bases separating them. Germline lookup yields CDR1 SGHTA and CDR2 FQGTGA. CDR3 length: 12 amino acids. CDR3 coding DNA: TGTGCCAGCAGCCCCCGAGCCGGGGAGCTGTTTTTT. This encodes CASSPRAGELFF. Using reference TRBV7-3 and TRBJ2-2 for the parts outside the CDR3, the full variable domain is GAGVSQTPSNKVTEKGKYVELRCDPISGHTALYWYRQSLGQGPEFLIYFQGTGAADDSGLPNDRFFAVRPEGSVSTLKIQRTERGDSAVYLCASSPRAGELFFGEGSRLTVL.

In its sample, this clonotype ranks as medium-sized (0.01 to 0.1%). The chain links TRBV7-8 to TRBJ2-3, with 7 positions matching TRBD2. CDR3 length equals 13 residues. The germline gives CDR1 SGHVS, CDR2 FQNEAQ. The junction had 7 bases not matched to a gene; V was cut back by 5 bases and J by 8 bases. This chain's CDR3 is CASSPGGGGTQYF. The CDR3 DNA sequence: TGTGCCAGCAGCCCCGGCGGGGGTGGTACGCAGTATTTT. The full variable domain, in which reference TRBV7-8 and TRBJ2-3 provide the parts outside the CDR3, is GAGVSQSPRYKVAKRGQDVALRCDPISGHVSLFWYQQALGQGPEFLTYFQNEAQLDKSGLPSDRFFAERPEGSVSTLKIQRTQQEDSAVYLCASSPGGGGTQYFGPGTRLTVL.

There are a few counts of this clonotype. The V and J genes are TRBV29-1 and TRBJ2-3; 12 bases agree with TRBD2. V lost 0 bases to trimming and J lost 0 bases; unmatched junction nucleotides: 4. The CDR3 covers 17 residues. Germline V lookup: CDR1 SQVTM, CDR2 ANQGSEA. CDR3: CSVEDGLAGGSTDTQYF. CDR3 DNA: TGCAGCGTTGAAGACGGGCTAGCGGGAGGGAGCACAGATACGCAGTATTTT.

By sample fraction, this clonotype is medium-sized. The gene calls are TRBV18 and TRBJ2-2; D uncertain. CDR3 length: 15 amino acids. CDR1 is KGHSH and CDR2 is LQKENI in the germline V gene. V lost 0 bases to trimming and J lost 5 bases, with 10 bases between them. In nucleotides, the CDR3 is TGTGCCAGCTCACCACCGGGCACCCAGACCGGGGAGCTGTTTTTT. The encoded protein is CASSPPGTQTGELFF. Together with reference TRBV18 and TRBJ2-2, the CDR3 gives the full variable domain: NAGVMQNPRHLVRRRGQEARLRCSPMKGHSHVYWYRQLPEEGLKFMVYLQKENIIDESGMPKERFSAEFPKEGPSILRIQQVVRGDSAAYFCASSPPGTQTGELFFGEGSRLTVL.

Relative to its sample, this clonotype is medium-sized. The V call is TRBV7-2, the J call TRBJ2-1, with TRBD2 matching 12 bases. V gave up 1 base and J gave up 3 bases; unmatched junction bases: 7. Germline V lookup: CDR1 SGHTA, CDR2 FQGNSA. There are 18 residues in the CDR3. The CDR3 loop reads CASSLGLAGGFFYNEQFF. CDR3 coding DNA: TGTGCCAGCAGCTTAGGCCTAGCGGGGGGGTTTTTCTACAATGAGCAGTTCTTC.

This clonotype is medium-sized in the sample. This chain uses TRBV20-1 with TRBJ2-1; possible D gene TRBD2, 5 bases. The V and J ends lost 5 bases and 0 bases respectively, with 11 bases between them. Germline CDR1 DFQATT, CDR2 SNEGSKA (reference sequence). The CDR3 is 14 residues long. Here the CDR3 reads CSAPGLSSYNEQFF. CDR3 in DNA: TGCAGTGCTCCCGGACTTTCCTCCTACAATGAGCAGTTCTTC.

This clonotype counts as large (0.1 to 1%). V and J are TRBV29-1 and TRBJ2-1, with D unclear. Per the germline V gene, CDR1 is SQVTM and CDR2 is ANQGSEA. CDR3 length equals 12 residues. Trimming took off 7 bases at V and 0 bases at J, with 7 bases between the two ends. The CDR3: CSAAGSYNEQFF. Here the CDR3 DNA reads TGCAGCGCCGCCGGCTCCTACAATGAGCAGTTCTTC.

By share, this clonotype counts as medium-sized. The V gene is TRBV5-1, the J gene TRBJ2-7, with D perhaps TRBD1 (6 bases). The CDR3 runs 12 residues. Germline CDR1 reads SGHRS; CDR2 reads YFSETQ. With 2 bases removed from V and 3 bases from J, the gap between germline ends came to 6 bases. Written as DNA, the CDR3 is TGCGCCAGCAGCTTACAGGGCTACGAGCAGTACTTC. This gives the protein CASSLQGYEQYF.

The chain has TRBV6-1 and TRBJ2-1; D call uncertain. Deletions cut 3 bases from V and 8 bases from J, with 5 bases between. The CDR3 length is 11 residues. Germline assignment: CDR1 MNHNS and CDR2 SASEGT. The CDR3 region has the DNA TGTGCCAGCAGTGACTGGGATGAGCAGTTCTTC. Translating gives CASSDWDEQFF.

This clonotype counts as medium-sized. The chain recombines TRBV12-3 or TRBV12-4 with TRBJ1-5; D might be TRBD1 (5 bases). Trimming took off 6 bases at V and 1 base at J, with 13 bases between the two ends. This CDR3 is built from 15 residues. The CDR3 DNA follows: TGTGCCAGCAGCAGGGACTCCGGGAGCAATCAGCCCCAGCATTTT. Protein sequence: CASSRDSGSNQPQHF.

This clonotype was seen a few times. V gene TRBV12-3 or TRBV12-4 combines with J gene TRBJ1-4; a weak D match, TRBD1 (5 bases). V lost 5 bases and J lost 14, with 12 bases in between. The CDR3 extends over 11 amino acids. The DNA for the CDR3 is TGTGCCAGCAGTAGAGGACAAGTTCTGTTTTTT. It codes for CASSRGQVLFF.

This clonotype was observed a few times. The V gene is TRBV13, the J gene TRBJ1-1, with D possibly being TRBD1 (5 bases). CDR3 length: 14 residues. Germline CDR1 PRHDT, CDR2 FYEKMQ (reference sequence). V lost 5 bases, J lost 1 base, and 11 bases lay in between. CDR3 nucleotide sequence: TGTGCCAGCAGCGCGGGACGGTCGAACACTGAAGCTTTCTTT. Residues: CASSAGRSNTEAFF.

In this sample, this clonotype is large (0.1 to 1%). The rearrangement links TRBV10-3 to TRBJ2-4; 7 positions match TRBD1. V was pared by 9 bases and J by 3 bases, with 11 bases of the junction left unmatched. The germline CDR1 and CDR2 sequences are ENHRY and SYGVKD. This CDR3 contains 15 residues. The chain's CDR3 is CAMSSGQAGKNIQYF. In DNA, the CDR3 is TGTGCCATGAGCAGCGGACAGGCTGGCAAAAACATTCAGTACTTC.

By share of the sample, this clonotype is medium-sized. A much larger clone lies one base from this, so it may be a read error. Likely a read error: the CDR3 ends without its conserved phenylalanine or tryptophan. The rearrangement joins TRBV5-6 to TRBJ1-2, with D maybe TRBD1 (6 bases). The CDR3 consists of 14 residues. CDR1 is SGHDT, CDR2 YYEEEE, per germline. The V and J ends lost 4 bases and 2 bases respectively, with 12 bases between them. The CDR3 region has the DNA TGTGCCAGCAGCCCTCCGGACAGAAACTATGGCTACACCTCC. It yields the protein CASSPPDRNYGYTS.

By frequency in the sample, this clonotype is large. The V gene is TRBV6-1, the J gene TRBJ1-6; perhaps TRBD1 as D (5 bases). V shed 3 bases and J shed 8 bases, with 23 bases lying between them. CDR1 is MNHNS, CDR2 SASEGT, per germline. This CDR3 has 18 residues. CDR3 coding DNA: TGTGCCAGCAGTGATTTTCTGGGGCCCCACTTATGGGATTCACCCCTCCACTTT. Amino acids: CASSDFLGPHLWDSPLHF.

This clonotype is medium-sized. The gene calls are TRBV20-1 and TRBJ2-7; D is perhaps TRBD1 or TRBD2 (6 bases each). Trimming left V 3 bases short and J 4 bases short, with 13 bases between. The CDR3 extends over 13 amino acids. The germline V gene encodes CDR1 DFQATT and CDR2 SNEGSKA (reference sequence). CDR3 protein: CSASRGVGYEQYF. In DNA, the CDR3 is TGCAGTGCTAGTAGGGGGGTAGGTTACGAGCAGTACTTC.

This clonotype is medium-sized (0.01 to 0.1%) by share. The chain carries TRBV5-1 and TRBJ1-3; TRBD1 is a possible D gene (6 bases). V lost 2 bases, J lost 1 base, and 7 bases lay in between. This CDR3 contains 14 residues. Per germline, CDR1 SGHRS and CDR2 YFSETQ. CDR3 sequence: CASSLQGSGNTIYF. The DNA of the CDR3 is TGCGCCAGCAGCTTACAGGGTTCTGGAAACACCATATATTTT.

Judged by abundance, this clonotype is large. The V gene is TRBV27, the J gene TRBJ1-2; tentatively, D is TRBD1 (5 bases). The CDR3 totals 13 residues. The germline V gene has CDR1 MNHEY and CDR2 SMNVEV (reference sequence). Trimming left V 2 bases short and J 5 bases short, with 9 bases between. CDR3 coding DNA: TGTGCCAGCAGTTTAAGGTCAGGGTATGGCTACACCTTC. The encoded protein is CASSLRSGYGYTF.

The CDR3 coding sequence is TGTGCCAGCAGTTTAGAGGATACGCAGTATTTT. The encoded protein is CASSLEDTQYF. This chain joins TRBV28 and TRBJ2-3; the D is unclear. Germline V gives CDR1 MDHEN, CDR2 SYDVKM. The CDR3 sequence is 11 residues long. The V end was cut by 2 bases, the J end by 6 bases, with 3 bases between.

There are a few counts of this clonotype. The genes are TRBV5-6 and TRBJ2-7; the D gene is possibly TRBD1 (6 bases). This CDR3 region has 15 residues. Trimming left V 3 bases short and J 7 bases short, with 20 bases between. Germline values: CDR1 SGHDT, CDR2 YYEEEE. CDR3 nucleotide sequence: TGTGCCAGCAGCTCCCCCCGGGACATACTACGGGAGCAGTACGTC. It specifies CASSSPRDILREQYV.

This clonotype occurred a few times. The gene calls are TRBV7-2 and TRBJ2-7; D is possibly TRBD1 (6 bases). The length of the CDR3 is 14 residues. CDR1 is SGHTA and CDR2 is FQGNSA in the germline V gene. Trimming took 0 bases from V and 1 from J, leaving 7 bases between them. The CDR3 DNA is TGTGCCAGCAGCTTAGCGGGACAATCCTACGAGCAGTACTTC. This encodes CASSLAGQSYEQYF.

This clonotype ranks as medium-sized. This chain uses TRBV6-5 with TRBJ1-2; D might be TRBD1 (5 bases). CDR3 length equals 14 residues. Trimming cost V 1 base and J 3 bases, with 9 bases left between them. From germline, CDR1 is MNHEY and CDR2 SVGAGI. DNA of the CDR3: TGTGCCAGCAGTTACTTTACAGGAGACTATGGCTACACCTTC. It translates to CASSYFTGDYGYTF.

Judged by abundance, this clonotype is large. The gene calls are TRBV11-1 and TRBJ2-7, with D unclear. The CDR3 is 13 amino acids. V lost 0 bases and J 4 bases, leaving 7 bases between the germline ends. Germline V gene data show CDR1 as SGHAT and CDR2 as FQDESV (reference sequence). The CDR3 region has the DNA TGTGCCAGCAGCTTAGCCGACCGATACGAGCAGTACTTC. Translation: CASSLADRYEQYF.

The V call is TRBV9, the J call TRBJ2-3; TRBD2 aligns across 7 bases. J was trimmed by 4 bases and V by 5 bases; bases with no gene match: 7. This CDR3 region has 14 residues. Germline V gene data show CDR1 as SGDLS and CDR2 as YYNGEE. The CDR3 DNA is TGTGCCAGCAGTGTGGGAGGGGTATCAGATACGCAGTATTTT. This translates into CASSVGGVSDTQYF.

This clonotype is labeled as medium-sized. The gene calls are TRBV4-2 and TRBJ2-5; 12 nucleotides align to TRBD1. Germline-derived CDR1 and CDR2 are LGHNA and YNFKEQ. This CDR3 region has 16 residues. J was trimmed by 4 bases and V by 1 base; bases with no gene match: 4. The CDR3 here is CASSQGGQGAGETQYF. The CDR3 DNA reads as TGTGCCAGCAGCCAAGGGGGACAGGGGGCAGGAGAGACCCAGTACTTC.

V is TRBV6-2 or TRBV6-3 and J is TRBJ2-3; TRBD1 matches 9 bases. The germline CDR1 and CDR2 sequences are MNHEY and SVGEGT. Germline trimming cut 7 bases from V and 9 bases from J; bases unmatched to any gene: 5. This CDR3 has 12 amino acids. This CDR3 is CASTGTGRTQYF. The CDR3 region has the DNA TGTGCCAGCACCGGGACAGGGAGAACGCAGTATTTT.

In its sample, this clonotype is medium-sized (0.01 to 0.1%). CDR3 nucleotide sequence: TGTGCCAGCAGCTTAGTTAGGGGGTCCAGTGAAGCTTTCTTT. It specifies CASSLVRGSSEAFF. The chain combines TRBV11-2 with TRBJ1-1; a weak D match, TRBD1 (6 bases). This CDR3 region has 14 residues. The V end was cut by 1 base, the J end by 7 bases, with 13 bases between. The germline gives CDR1 SGHAT, CDR2 FQNNGV.